What follows describes a single T cell receptor (beta chain). Its antigen is unknown. This sample was included in a study of Ad26.COV2.S vaccination and SARS-CoV-2 variants. Study-level background: Donor allocation was to the COV1001 Ad26.COV2.S trial arm. Once or twice, 56 days apart, Ad26.COV2.S was delivered intramuscularly.

V was pared by 5 bases and J by 3 bases, with 11 bases between. In germline, CDR1 is SGHNT, CDR2 YENEEA. The CDR3 spans 13 residues. Repertoires were generated with immunoSEQ multiplex PCR, while TCRdb's copy carries only in-frame clones and drops some. The table includes some 320,000 clones, roughly 86% detected once. Study findings and constraints: The breadth of spike-specific CD8+ and CD4+ T cell responses after vaccination was reportedly substantial. The TCR breadth and depth analyses may have produced an underestimate of total T cell responses.

Regarding treatment: some 20 received Ad26.COV2.S at low or high dose, single or two shots; 5 received placebo; per-sample allocation not given. The study sampled participants on day 63 after the first vaccine or placebo injection. This receptor was obtained from a person aged 18-65 years who received the Ad26.COV2.S COVID-19 vaccine or a placebo. The chain couples TRBV11-3 to TRBJ2-7; D is uncertain. The specimen was peripheral blood, collected in a trial of Ad26.COV2.S vaccine versus placebo. Here the CDR3 reads CASSTVKGYEQYF. The CDR3, as DNA: TGTGCCAGCAGCACCGTGAAGGGCTACGAGCAGTACTTC. The full variable domain, rest sourced from reference TRBV11-3 and TRBJ2-7, is EAGVVQSPRYKIIEKKQPVAFWCNPISGHNTLYWYLQNLGQGPELLIRYENEEAVDDSQLPKDRFSAERLKGVDSTLKIQPAELGDSAVYLCASSTVKGYEQYFGPGTRLTVT.